The 24 T cell receptor beta chains presented below share a single source sample, sequenced in a study of cytomegalovirus exposure and HLA in healthy donors. Both 60 Vbeta primers and 13 Jbeta primers went into the PCR. Profiled with immunoSEQ multiplex PCR; TCRdb holds only in-frame clones, not every one. This table holds roughly 73,000 clones. Sequencing was carried out using PBMCs. The source is a female donor in good health and CMV-seropositive.

Here the CDR3 reads CASSFRGGGYTF. In nucleotides, the CDR3 is TGTGCCAGCAGCTTCCGAGGAGGAGGCTACACCTTC. The gene calls are TRBV7-2 and TRBJ1-2; D gene uncertain. Germline loops: CDR1 SGHTA, CDR2 FQGNSA. There are 12 residues in the CDR3. The V end was cut by 3 bases, the J end by 8 bases, with 10 bases between.

The chain employs TRBV19 and TRBJ2-1; D is possibly TRBD2 (5 bases). V was cut by 10 bases and J by 0 bases, with 13 bases left in between. This CDR3 spans 14 amino acids. Germline CDR1 and CDR2: LNHDA and SQIVND (reference sequence). The CDR3 spells CATSTYSSYNEQFF. In DNA form, the CDR3 reads TGTGCCACTAGCACCTACAGCTCCTACAATGAGCAGTTCTTC.

The chain is built from TRBV2 and TRBJ1-1; tentative D call: TRBD1 (6 bases). V was trimmed by 3 bases and J by 5 bases, leaving 16 bases between them. Germline loops: CDR1 SNHLY, CDR2 FYNNEI. This CDR3 region has 15 residues. This CDR3 reads CASSDGPGRGTEAFF. CDR3 nucleotides: TGTGCCAGCAGTGATGGGCCAGGGAGGGGGACTGAAGCTTTCTTT.

The chain has TRBV28 and TRBJ2-7; tentatively, D is TRBD1 (6 bases). Germline loops: CDR1 MDHEN, CDR2 SYDVKM. The CDR3 covers 13 residues. The V end lost 5 bases, the J end lost 3 bases, and 11 bases lay between the germline ends. The CDR3 loop reads CASSPGQDYEQYF. The CDR3 DNA follows: TGTGCCAGCAGTCCGGGACAAGACTACGAGCAGTACTTC. The complete variable domain, with remaining parts taken from reference TRBV28 and TRBJ2-7, reads DVKVTQSSRYLVKRTGEKVFLECVQDMDHENMFWYRQDPGLGLRLIYFSYDVKMKEKGDIPEGYSVSREKKERFSLILESASTNQTSMYLCASSPGQDYEQYFGPGTRLTVT.

V usage is TRBV19 and J usage is TRBJ2-3, with 10 bases aligning to TRBD2. Germline V gene sequence: CDR1 LNHDA, CDR2 SQIVND (reference sequence). This CDR3 is built from 16 residues. The ends lost 6 bases at V and 5 bases at J; junction bases unmatched: 11. DNA of the CDR3: TGTGCCAGTAGCCCTGTGGCTAGCGGGAGAGGAGATACGCAGTATTTT. Translation: CASSPVASGRGDTQYF.

The chain links TRBV19 to TRBJ1-5; a possible D gene is TRBD1 (5 bases). Trimming pared 4 bases from V and 1 base from J, leaving 14 bases between. This CDR3 has 16 amino acids. CDR1 and CDR2 from the germline V gene are LNHDA and SQIVND (reference sequence). For the CDR3, the DNA is TGTGCCAGTAGTACCCTCCTTAGGGGAAGCAATCAGCCCCAGCATTTT. Its translation is CASSTLLRGSNQPQHF.

The chain has TRBV29-1 and TRBJ2-3, with 9 nucleotides matching TRBD1. J lost 5 bases, V lost 6 bases, and 6 bases had no gene match. CDR1 is SQVTM and CDR2 is ANQGSEA in the germline V gene. The CDR3 length is 13 residues. CDR3 region: CSVDRGSGDTQYF. CDR3 nucleotides: TGCAGCGTAGACAGGGGGTCAGGAGATACGCAGTATTTT.

The V and J genes are TRBV6-1 and TRBJ1-1, with D perhaps TRBD1 (6 bases). The CDR3 runs to 14 residues. V lost 4 bases and J lost 1, with 10 bases in between. The germline gives CDR1 MNHNS, CDR2 SASEGT. CDR3 in DNA: TGTGCCAGCAGTGCGACAGGCGGGAACACTGAAGCTTTCTTT. Its translation is CASSATGGNTEAFF.

The chain recombines TRBV27 with TRBJ1-2, with TRBD1 matching over 9 bases. V shed 6 bases and J 2 bases; nucleotides not matched to a gene: 10. The CDR3 spans 16 residues. Germline CDR1 is MNHEY and CDR2 is SMNVEV (reference sequence). The CDR3 DNA reads TGTGCCAGCAGGCTGGCGGGACAGGGACTGAACTATGGCTACACCTTC. Amino acid sequence: CASRLAGQGLNYGYTF.

The rearrangement links TRBV5-6 to TRBJ2-5; 7 nucleotides match TRBD2. This CDR3 region has 15 residues. J was trimmed by 1 base and V by 0 bases; bases with no gene match: 3. CDR1 SGHDT and CDR2 YYEEEE come from the germline V gene. CDR3 loop: CASSLGGLFQETQYF. CDR3 DNA sequence: TGTGCCAGCAGCTTGGGGGGACTATTCCAAGAGACCCAGTACTTC.

The genes are TRBV9 and TRBJ2-1, with TRBD2 identical over 7 bases. Germline V gene sequence: CDR1 SGDLS, CDR2 YYNGEE. The CDR3 contains 16 residues. The V gene end was trimmed by 0 bases and the J gene end by 0 bases; junction bases not matched to a gene: 3. The CDR3 reads CASSVASGGSYNEQFF. The CDR3 DNA follows: TGTGCCAGCAGCGTAGCTAGCGGAGGCTCCTACAATGAGCAGTTCTTC.

The rearrangement uses TRBV14 and TRBJ2-3; 7 bases agree with TRBD1. This CDR3 region has 14 residues. Germline CDR1 and CDR2: SGHDN and FVKESK. Trimming at V came to 8 bases and at J to 4 bases, leaving 9 bases not matched to a gene. The CDR3 coding sequence is TGTGCCAGCGGGACGACAGGGTTTTCAGATACGCAGTATTTT. Translated, it gives CASGTTGFSDTQYF.

The CDR3 DNA follows: TGTGCCACCTGGGGGGTGGGGGACACTGAAGCTTTCTTT. Its translation is CATWGVGDTEAFF. V usage is TRBV27 and J usage is TRBJ1-1, with D maybe TRBD1 (5 bases). Germline-derived CDR1 and CDR2 are MNHEY and SMNVEV (reference sequence). V lost 10 bases to trimming and J lost 3 bases, with 15 bases between them. The length of the CDR3 is 13 residues.

V and J are TRBV2 and TRBJ1-4; D ambiguous. The V gene's germline CDR1 is SNHLY and CDR2 FYNNEI. The CDR3 is 14 residues long. Trimming cost V 7 bases and J 8 bases, with 17 bases left between them. The CDR3 region has the DNA TGTGCCAGCAAAACGGGGATGTCTAGGGAAAAACTGTTTTTT. Residues: CASKTGMSREKLFF.

The V call is TRBV6-1, the J call TRBJ2-7; possible D gene TRBD1, 5 bases. Germline V CDR1 and CDR2: MNHNS, SASEGT. The CDR3 contains 13 residues. Trimming left V 9 bases short and J 4 bases short, with 16 bases between. For the CDR3, the DNA is TGTGCCAGTCTGGATGTTCCAGGGTACGAGCAGTACTTC. Its protein product is CASLDVPGYEQYF.

The chain combines TRBV6-6 with TRBJ1-6; 7 positions match TRBD1. The CDR3 is 14 residues long. CDR1 and CDR2 (germline): MNHNY, SVGAGI (reference sequence). With V trimmed by 4 bases and J by 7 bases, 4 bases remained unmatched. The CDR3 loop is CASSWDSANSPLHF. CDR3 DNA sequence: TGTGCCAGCAGTTGGGACAGCGCGAATTCACCCCTCCACTTT.

The chain employs TRBV5-1 and TRBJ2-2, with 9 bases lining up with TRBD1. Unmatched junction bases numbered 10, after V lost 3 bases and J lost 7 bases. Germline-derived CDR1 and CDR2 are SGHRS and YFSETQ. The CDR3 has 16 amino acids. CDR3 sequence: CASSSGTGSVGGELFF. In DNA form, the CDR3 reads TGCGCCAGCAGCTCCGGGACAGGGTCCGTTGGCGGGGAGCTGTTTTTT.

The chain uses TRBV29-1 and TRBJ2-5; tentative D call: TRBD1 (5 bases). The CDR3 covers 12 residues. Per germline, CDR1 SQVTM and CDR2 ANQGSEA. Between the trimmed V and J ends, which lost 7 bases and 4 bases, there was a span of 13 bases. CDR3 protein: CSALRGRETQYF. Written as DNA, the CDR3 is TGCAGCGCCTTAAGGGGAAGAGAGACCCAGTACTTC. Combining the CDR3 with reference TRBV29-1 and TRBJ2-5 gives the whole variable domain SAVISQKPSRDICQRGTSLTIQCQVDSQVTMMFWYRQQPGQSLTLIATANQGSEATYESGFVIDKFPISRPNLTFSTLTVSNMSPEDSSIYLCSALRGRETQYFGPGTRLLVL.

The V gene is TRBV25-1, the J gene TRBJ1-6, with no clear D. Germline values: CDR1 MGHDK, CDR2 SYGVNS. The V end lost 4 bases, the J end lost 4 bases, and 8 bases lay between the germline ends. The CDR3 contains 14 residues. The CDR3 region has the DNA TGTGCCAGCAGTGCCCACAGATATAATTCACCCCTCCACTTT. It is translated as CASSAHRYNSPLHF.

The chain recombines TRBV18 with TRBJ2-7; 11 nucleotides align to TRBD2. CDR3 size: 16 residues. CDR1 and CDR2 (germline): KGHSH, LQKENI. V gave up 3 bases and J gave up 0 bases; unmatched junction bases: 4. In DNA, the CDR3 is TGTGCCAGCTCACCCTTAGCGGGGGGGAGCTCCTACGAGCAGTACTTC. This translates into CASSPLAGGSSYEQYF.

The chain couples TRBV27 to TRBJ2-1; tentatively, D is TRBD1 (6 bases). The CDR3 is 12 residues long. Trimming removed 7 bases from V and 7 bases from J, with 11 bases in between. Germline CDR1 reads MNHEY; CDR2 reads SMNVEV (reference sequence). The CDR3 here is CASMGQGNEQFF. For the CDR3, the DNA is TGTGCCAGCATGGGGCAGGGGAATGAGCAGTTCTTC.

The CDR3 spells CASRPGTSSGNEQFF. CDR3 nucleotide sequence: TGCGCCAGCAGACCCGGGACTAGCTCTGGGAATGAGCAGTTCTTC. The chain carries TRBV5-1 and TRBJ2-1; 9 bases are shared with TRBD2. Trimming cost V 5 bases and J 7 bases; bases outside gene matches: 10. The CDR3 is made up of 15 amino acids. CDR1 is SGHRS and CDR2 is YFSETQ in the germline V gene.

This chain links TRBV5-4 with TRBJ2-5, with D maybe TRBD2 (5 bases). The V gene lost 4 bases and the J gene lost 4 bases, with 17 bases spanning the gap. CDR1 is SGHNT, CDR2 YYREEE, per germline (reference sequence). The CDR3 is 15 residues long. CDR3 loop: CASSPGVSWGETQYF. CDR3 DNA: TGTGCCAGCAGCCCCGGGGTCTCGTGGGGAGAGACCCAGTACTTC.

The chain couples TRBV6-6 to TRBJ2-1, with 8 bases identical to TRBD2. Per the germline V gene, CDR1 is MNHNY and CDR2 is SVGAGI (reference sequence). Trimming at V came to 6 bases and at J to 5 bases, leaving 12 bases not matched to a gene. The CDR3 is 16 amino acids. The DNA of the CDR3 is TGTGCCAGCAGAAGTTTCGGGACTAGTGCCGACAATGAGCAGTTCTTC. Translating it yields CASRSFGTSADNEQFF.